Shown below are 12 T cell receptor beta chains from a single sample sequenced in a study of PD-L1 blockade in urothelial cancer. Only in-frame clones appear in the TCRdb table, and some are missing; sequencing was by immunoSEQ multiplex PCR. The profile shows tens of thousands of clones, roughly 88% of them singletons. Time point of the sample: pretreatment peripheral blood. The sequences come from PBMCs, collected around atezolizumab (anti-PD-L1) treatment. The receptors were sampled from a man aged 65 to 85 with urothelial cancer.

The gene calls are TRBV2 and TRBJ2-7; 11 nucleotides match TRBD2. The CDR3 runs 14 residues. CDR1 and CDR2 (germline): SNHLY, FYNNEI. V lost 5 bases and J lost 7; bases outside the gene matches: 7. CDR3 sequence (DNA): TGTGCCAGCAGTTTCACTAGCGGGAGTGGTGAGCAGTACTTC. Encoded protein: CASSFTSGSGEQYF.

This rearrangement joins TRBV19 to TRBJ2-3; TRBD2 matches 8 bases. The CDR3 is 17 residues long. V lost 6 bases, J lost 3 bases, and 14 bases stayed unmatched. From germline, CDR1 is LNHDA and CDR2 SQIVND (reference sequence). Here the CDR3 reads CASSLPPAGGRTDTQYF. The CDR3, as DNA: TGTGCCAGTAGCCTCCCCCCCGCGGGAGGACGAACAGATACGCAGTATTTT.

The table lists this clone with a few counts. The rearrangement links TRBV7-9 to TRBJ1-2; the D is unclear. The germline V gene encodes CDR1 SEHNR and CDR2 FQNEAQ (reference sequence). This CDR3 region has 10 residues. V was trimmed by 8 bases and J by 8 bases, leaving 9 bases between them. CDR3 coding DNA: TGTGCCAGCGGGGAGGTGGGCTACACCTTC. It yields the protein CASGEVGYTF.

The CDR3 loop reads CASSATTGGGGSNQPQHF. As DNA, the CDR3 is TGTGCCAGCAGTGCTACGACAGGGGGCGGGGGGAGCAATCAGCCCCAGCATTTT. The chain recombines TRBV25-1 with TRBJ1-5; 10 bases agree with TRBD1. The CDR3 totals 18 residues. Trimming at V came to 4 bases and at J to 1 base, leaving 10 bases not matched to a gene. The V gene's germline CDR1 is MGHDK and CDR2 SYGVNS.

The chain couples TRBV4-2 to TRBJ2-5; 7 nucleotides line up with TRBD1. Germline assignment: CDR1 LGHNA and CDR2 YNFKEQ. Trimming took 0 bases from V and 5 from J; bases not matched to a gene: 9. The CDR3 has 16 amino acids. The CDR3 nucleotides are TGTGCCAGCAGCCAAGATTCGGGACAGTTTATGGAGACCCAGTACTTC. Translation: CASSQDSGQFMETQYF.

The V and J genes are TRBV7-9 and TRBJ1-5, with TRBD1 matching 9 bases. There are 16 residues in the CDR3. After removal of 5 bases from V and 0 bases from J, the junction contained 5 bases not matched to a gene. The germline CDR1 and CDR2 sequences are SEHNR and FQNEAQ (reference sequence). Written as DNA, the CDR3 is TGTGCCAGCAGCCTGGGACAGGGAAATAGCAATCAGCCCCAGCATTTT. Translating it yields CASSLGQGNSNQPQHF.

In this sample, this clone turned up once. The V gene is TRBV18, the J gene TRBJ1-1; no clear D gene. V lost 6 bases, J lost 1 base, and 6 bases lay in between. Germline lookup yields CDR1 KGHSH and CDR2 LQKENI. This CDR3 is 12 amino acids long. The CDR3 bases are TGTGCCAGCTCCCCTTCGAACACTGAAGCTTTCTTT. It encodes CASSPSNTEAFF.

V is TRBV9 and J is TRBJ2-1, with 8 nucleotides matching TRBD2. The trim removed 3 bases at V and 7 bases at J, leaving 15 bases unmatched. The germline V gene has CDR1 SGDLS and CDR2 YYNGEE. The CDR3 extends over 17 amino acids. CDR3 nucleotide sequence: TGTGCCAGCAGCGATCGTCTGGGACCTCGGGGGGGGAATGAGCAGTTCTTC. Translating it yields CASSDRLGPRGGNEQFF.

The chain uses TRBV5-6 and TRBJ2-1, with D possibly matching TRBD2 (7 bases). Trimming cost V 1 base and J 4 bases, with 15 bases left between them. Germline lookup yields CDR1 SGHDT and CDR2 YYEEEE. This CDR3 is built from 16 residues. For the CDR3, the DNA is TGTGCCAGCAGCTTGCGGGGGGCGAGTTTTTACAATGAGCAGTTCTTC. This translates into CASSLRGASFYNEQFF.

The genes are TRBV6-5 and TRBJ1-1, with D possibly matching TRBD1 (5 bases). Germline loops: CDR1 MNHEY, CDR2 SVGAGI. Trimming took off 2 bases at V and 1 base at J, with 11 bases between the two ends. The CDR3 contains 15 residues. The CDR3 DNA sequence: TGTGCCAGCAGTTACCTGACAGCAAGGAACACTGAAGCTTTCTTT. Protein sequence: CASSYLTARNTEAFF.

To note about this clone: This sample also contains other DNA sequences that code for the same CDR3. The V call is TRBV28, the J call TRBJ1-2; 8 positions agree with TRBD1. The CDR3 sequence is 14 residues long. Germline CDR1 and CDR2: MDHEN and SYDVKM. J was trimmed by 4 bases and V by 5 bases; bases with no gene match: 6. Here the CDR3 DNA reads TGTGCCAGCAGTCCTTCGACAGGGGTCTATGGCTACACCTTC. Its protein is CASSPSTGVYGYTF.

The chain recombines TRBV25-1 with TRBJ2-7; 14 bases are shared with TRBD2. Per the germline V gene, CDR1 is MGHDK and CDR2 is SYGVNS. The CDR3 totals 14 residues. Trimming cost V 6 bases and J 7 bases; bases outside gene matches: 5. CDR3 protein: CASRGLAGVGEQYF. The CDR3 DNA follows: TGTGCCAGCAGGGGACTAGCGGGAGTTGGGGAGCAGTACTTC.